This T cell receptor (beta chain) was identified in a study of read filtering for tumor transcriptome and immune sequencing. Looking at the study overall: Eight or nine patients were R-ISS I, 16 were R-ISS II, roughly seven were R-ISS III. Whole-transcriptome libraries were prepared after DNase treatment.

Findings and limits, study-wide: Single-read clonotypes: approximately 87% of IR-seq clonotypes (about 3.5% of reads), about 70% of RNA-seq clonotypes (roughly 49% of reads).

As for this clonotype: What it recognizes is unknown.

The library was built from roughly 400 ng RNA with molecular barcoded adaptors for alpha/delta and beta/gamma chains. TCRdb processed the reads anew with MiXCR; each CDR3 protein has one entry. Among about 35,000 distinct CDR3 sequences, roughly 13% were seen once, and the ten largest hold approximately 7%. The CDR3 spans 13 residues. Trimming removed 0 bases at V and 8 bases at J, with 10 bases between. The germline CDR1 and CDR2 sequences are MGHRA and YSYEKL. What was sequenced was a population of CD138-negative cells sorted from bone marrow. The TCR was taken from a donor aged 40 or over with multiple myeloma. V usage is TRBV4-1 and J usage is TRBJ1-1; D remains ambiguous. CDR3: CASSQDYGKEAFF. The CDR3, as DNA: TGCGCCAGCAGCCAAGATTACGGGAAAGAAGCTTTCTTT.